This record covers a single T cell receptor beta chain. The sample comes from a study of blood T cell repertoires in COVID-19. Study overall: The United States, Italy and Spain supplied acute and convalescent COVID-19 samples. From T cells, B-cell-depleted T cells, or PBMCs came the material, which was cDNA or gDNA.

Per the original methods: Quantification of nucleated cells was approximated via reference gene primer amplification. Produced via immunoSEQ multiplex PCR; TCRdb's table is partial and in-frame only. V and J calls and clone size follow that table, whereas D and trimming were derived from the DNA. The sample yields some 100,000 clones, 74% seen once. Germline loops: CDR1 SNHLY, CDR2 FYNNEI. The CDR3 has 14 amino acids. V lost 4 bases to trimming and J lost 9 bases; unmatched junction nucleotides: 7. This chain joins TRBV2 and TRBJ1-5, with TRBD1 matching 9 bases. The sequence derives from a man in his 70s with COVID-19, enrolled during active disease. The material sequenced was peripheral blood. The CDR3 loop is CASSVGQGGLPQHF. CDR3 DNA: TGTGCCAGCAGTGTGGGACAGGGAGGTCTGCCCCAGCATTTT.